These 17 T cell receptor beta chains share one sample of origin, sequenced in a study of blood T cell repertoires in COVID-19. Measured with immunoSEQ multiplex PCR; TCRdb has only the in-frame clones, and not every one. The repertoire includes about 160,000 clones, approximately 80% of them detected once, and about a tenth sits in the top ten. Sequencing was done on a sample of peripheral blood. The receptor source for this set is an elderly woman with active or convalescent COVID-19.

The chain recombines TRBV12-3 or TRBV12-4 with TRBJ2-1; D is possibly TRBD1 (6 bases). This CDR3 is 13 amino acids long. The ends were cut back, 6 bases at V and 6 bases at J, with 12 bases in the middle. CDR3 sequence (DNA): TGTGCCAGCAGCCGGGGACACCCCAATGAGCAGTTCTTC. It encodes CASSRGHPNEQFF.

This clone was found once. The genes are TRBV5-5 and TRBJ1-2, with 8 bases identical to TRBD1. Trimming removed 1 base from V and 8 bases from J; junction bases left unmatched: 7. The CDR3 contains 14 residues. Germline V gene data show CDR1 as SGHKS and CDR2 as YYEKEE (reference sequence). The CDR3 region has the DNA TGTGCCAGCAGCTTGTCGCTCGGGACAGGCGGCTACACCTTC. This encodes CASSLSLGTGGYTF.

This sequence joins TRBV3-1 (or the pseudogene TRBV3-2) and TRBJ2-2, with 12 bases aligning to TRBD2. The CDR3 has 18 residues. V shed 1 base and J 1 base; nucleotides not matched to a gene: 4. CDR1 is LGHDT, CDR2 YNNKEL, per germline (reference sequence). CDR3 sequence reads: CASSQGLAGVLNTGELFF. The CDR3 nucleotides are TGTGCCAGCAGCCAAGGACTAGCGGGGGTATTGAACACCGGGGAGCTGTTTTTT.

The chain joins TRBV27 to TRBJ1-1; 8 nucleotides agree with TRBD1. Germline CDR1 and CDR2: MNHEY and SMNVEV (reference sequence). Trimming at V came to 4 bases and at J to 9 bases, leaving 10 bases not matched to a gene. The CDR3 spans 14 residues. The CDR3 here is CASSYYPGQGQAFF. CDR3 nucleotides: TGTGCCAGCAGTTACTACCCCGGACAGGGCCAAGCTTTCTTT.

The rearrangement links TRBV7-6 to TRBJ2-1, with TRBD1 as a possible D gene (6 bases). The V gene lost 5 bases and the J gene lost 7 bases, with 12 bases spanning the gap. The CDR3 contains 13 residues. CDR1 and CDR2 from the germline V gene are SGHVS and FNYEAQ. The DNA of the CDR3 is TGTGCCAGCAGCGTACAGGGTTGGAATGAGCAGTTCTTC. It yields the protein CASSVQGWNEQFF. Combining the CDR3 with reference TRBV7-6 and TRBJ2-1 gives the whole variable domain GAGVSQSPRYKVTKRGQDVALRCDPISGHVSLYWYRQALGQGPEFLTYFNYEAQQDKSGLPNDRFSAERPEGSISTLTIQRTEQRDSAMYRCASSVQGWNEQFFGPGTRLTVL.

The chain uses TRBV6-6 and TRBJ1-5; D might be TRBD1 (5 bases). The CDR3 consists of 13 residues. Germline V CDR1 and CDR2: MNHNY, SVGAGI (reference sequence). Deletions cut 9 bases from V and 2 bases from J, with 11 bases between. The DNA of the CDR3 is TGTGCCAGTCTCCAACAGGGCAATCAGCCCCAGCATTTT. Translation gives CASLQQGNQPQHF.

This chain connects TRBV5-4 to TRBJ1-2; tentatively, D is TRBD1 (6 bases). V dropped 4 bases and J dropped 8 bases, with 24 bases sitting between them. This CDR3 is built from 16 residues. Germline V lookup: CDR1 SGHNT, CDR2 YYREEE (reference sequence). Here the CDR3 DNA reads TGTGCCAGCAGCGATAAGGCCGTGGGGGCGAGGGCCGGCTACACCTTC. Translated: CASSDKAVGARAGYTF. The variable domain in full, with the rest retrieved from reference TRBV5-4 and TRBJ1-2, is ETGVTQSPTHLIKTRGQQVTLRCSSQSGHNTVSWYQQALGQGPQFIFQYYREEENGRGNFPPRFSGLQFPNYSSELNVNALELDDSALYLCASSDKAVGARAGYTFGSGTRLTVV.

DNA for the CDR3: TGTGCCAGCTCACCGCCCGGACAAATCCTCTCTGGAAACACCATATATTTT. Protein sequence: CASSPPGQILSGNTIYF. This chain joins TRBV18 and TRBJ1-3, with a possible D match to TRBD1 (5 bases). The CDR3 is 17 residues long. The V end was cut by 3 bases, the J end by 0 bases, with 15 bases between. Germline-derived CDR1 and CDR2 are KGHSH and LQKENI.

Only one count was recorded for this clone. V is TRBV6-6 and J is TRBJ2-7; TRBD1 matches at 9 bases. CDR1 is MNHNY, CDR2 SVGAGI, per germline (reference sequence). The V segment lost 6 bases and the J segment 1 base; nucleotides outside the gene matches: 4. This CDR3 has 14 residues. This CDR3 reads CASRPGQGSYEQYF. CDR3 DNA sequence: TGTGCCAGCAGACCGGGACAGGGATCCTACGAGCAGTACTTC.

The CDR3 protein is CASSPGLAEDTQYF. DNA for the CDR3: TGCGCCAGCAGCCCCGGACTAGCCGAGGATACGCAGTATTTT. This sequence joins TRBV5-1 and TRBJ2-3, with TRBD2 matching 8 bases. Losses at the gene ends were 4 bases for V and 6 bases for J; bases not matched to a gene: 7. This CDR3 has 14 amino acids. The germline V gene has CDR1 SGHRS and CDR2 YFSETQ.

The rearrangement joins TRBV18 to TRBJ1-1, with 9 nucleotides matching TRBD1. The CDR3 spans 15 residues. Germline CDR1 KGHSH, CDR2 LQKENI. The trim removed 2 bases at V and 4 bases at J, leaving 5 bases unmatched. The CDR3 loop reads CASSPAGDRATEAFF. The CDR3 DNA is TGTGCCAGCTCACCAGCGGGGGACAGGGCCACTGAAGCTTTCTTT.

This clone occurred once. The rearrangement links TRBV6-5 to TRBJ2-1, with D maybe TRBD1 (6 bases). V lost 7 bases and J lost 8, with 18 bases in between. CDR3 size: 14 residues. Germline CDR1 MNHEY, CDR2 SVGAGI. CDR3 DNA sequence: TGTGCCAGCACCACAGGGTCGCGGGTGGATGAGCAGTTCTTC. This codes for CASTTGSRVDEQFF.

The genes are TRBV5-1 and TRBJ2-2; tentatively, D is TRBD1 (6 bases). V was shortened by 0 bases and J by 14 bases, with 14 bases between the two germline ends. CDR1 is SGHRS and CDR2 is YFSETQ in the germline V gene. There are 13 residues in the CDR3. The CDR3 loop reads CASSLGSGDRLFF. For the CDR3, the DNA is TGCGCCAGCAGCTTGGGTTCAGGGGACCGTCTGTTTTTT.

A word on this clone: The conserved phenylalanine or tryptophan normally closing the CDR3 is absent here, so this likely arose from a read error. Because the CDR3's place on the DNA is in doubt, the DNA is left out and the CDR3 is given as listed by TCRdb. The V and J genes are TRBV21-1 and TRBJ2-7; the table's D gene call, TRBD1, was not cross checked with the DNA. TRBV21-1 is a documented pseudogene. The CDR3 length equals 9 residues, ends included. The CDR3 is CANTGTKAL.

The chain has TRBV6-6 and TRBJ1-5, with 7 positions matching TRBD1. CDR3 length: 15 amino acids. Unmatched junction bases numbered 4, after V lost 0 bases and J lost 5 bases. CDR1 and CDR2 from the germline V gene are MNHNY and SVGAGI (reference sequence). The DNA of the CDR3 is TGTGCCAGCAGTTACTCGAGACAGGGCCATCAGCCCCAGCATTTT. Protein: CASSYSRQGHQPQHF.

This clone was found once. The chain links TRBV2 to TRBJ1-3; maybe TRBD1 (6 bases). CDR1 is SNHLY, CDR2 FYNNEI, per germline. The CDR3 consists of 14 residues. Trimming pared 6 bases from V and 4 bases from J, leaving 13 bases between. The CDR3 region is CASSTTTGGNTIYF. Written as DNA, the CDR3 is TGTGCCAGCAGCACGACGACAGGCGGAAACACCATATATTTT.

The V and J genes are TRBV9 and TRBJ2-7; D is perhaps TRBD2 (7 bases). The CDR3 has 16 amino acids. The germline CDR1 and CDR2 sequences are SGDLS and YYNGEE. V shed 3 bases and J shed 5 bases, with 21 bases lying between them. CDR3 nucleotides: TGTGCCAGCAGCGCGAGGATGAGGGGGGGGACCGACGAGCAGTACTTC. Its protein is CASSARMRGGTDEQYF.